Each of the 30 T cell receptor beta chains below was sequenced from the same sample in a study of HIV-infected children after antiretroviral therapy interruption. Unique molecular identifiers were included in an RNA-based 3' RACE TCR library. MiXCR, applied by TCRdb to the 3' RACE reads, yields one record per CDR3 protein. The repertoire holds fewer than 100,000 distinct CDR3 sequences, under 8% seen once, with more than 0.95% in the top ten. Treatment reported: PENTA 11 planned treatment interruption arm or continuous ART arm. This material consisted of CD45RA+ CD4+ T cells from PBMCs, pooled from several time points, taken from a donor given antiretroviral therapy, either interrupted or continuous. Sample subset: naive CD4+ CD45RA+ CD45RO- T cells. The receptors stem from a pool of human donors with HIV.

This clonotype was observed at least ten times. CDR3 bases: TGCAGTGCTAGATCCCGACAGATGAACACTGAAGCTTTCTTT. Its protein is CSARSRQMNTEAFF. The chain is built from TRBV20-1 and TRBJ1-1; TRBD1 is a possible D gene (5 bases). The germline V gene encodes CDR1 DFQATT and CDR2 SNEGSKA (reference sequence). Trimming shortened V by 2 bases and J by 0 bases, and 10 bases separated the two germline ends. This CDR3 spans 14 amino acids.

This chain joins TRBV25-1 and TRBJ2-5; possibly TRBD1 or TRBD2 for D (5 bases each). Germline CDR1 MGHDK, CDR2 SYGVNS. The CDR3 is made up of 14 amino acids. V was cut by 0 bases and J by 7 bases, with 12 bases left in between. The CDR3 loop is CASSEYQGAGTQYF. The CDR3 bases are TGTGCCAGCAGTGAATACCAGGGTGCGGGGACCCAGTACTTC.

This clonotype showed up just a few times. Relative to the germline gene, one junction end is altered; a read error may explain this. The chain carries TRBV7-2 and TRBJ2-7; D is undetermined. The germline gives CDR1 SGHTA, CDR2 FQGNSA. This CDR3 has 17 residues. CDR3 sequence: CVSSSSPVLLPGYEQYF. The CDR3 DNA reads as TGTGTCAGCAGCTCCTCCCCAGTTCTATTACCCGGTTACGAGCAGTACTTC. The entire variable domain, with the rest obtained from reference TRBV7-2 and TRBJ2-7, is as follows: GAGVSQSPSNKVTEKGKDVELRCDPISGHTALYWYRQSLGQGLEFLIYFQGNSAPDKSGLPSDRFSAERTGGSVSTLTIQRTQQEDSAVYLCVSSSSPVLLPGYEQYFGPGTRLTVT.

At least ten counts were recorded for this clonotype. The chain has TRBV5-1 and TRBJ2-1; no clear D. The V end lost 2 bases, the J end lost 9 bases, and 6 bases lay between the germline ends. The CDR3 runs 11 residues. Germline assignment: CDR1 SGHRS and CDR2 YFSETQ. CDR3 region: CASSFSFEQFF. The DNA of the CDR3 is TGCGCCAGCAGCTTCTCGTTTGAGCAGTTCTTC.

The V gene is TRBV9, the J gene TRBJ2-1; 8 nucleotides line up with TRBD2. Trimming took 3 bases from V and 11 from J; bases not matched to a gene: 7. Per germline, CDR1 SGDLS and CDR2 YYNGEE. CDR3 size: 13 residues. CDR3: CASSDHRLAKQFF. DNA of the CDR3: TGTGCCAGCAGCGACCACCGACTAGCGAAGCAGTTCTTC.

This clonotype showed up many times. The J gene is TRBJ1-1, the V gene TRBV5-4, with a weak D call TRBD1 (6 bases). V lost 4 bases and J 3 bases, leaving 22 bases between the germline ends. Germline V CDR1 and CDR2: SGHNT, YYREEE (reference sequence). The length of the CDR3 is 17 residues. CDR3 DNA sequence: TGTGCCAGCAGCCGCAGTGGACCGGGACAAGGGCACACTGAAGCTTTCTTT. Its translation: CASSRSGPGQGHTEAFF.

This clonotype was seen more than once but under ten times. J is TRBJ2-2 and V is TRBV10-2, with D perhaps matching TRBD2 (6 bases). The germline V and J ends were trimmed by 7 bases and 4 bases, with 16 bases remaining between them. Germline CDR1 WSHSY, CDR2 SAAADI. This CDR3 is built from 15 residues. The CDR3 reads CASKPWGDSTGELFF. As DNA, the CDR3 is TGCGCCAGCAAACCATGGGGGGACTCCACCGGGGAGCTGTTTTTT.

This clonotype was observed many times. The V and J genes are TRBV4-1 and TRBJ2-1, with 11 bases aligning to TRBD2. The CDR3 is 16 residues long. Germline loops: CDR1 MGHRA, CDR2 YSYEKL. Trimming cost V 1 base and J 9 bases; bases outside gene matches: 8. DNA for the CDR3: TGCGCCAGCAGCCAAGTCCTTAGCGGGAGGGGGGGTGAGCAGTTCTTC. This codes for CASSQVLSGRGGEQFF.

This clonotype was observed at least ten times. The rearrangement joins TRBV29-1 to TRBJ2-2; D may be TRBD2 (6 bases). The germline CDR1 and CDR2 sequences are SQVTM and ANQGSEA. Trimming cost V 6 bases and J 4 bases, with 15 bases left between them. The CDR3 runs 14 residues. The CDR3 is CSVRGGGATGELFF. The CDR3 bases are TGCAGCGTAAGAGGCGGCGGGGCCACCGGGGAGCTGTTTTTT.

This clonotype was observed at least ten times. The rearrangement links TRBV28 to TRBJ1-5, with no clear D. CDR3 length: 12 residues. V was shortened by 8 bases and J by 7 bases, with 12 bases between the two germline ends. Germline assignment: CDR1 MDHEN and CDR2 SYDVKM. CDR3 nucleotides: TGTGCCAGCGGGTCTCCGAGCCAGCCCCAGCATTTT. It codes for CASGSPSQPQHF. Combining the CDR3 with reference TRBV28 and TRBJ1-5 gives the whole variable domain DVKVTQSSRYLVKRTGEKVFLECVQDMDHENMFWYRQDPGLGLRLIYFSYDVKMKEKGDIPEGYSVSREKKERFSLILESASTNQTSMYLCASGSPSQPQHFGDGTRLSIL.

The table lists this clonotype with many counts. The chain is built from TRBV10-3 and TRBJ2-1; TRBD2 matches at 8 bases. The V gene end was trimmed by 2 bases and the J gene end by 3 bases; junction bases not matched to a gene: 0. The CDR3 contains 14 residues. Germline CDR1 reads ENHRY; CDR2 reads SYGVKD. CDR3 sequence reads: CAISERGGYNEQFF. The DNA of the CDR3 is TGTGCCATCAGTGAGCGGGGGGGCTACAATGAGCAGTTCTTC.

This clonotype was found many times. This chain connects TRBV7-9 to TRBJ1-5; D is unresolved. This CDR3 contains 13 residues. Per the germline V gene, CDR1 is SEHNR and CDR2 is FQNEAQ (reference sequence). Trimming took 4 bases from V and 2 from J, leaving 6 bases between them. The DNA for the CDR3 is TGTGCCAGCAGCTGGGATGGCAATCAGCCCCAGCATTTT. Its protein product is CASSWDGNQPQHF.

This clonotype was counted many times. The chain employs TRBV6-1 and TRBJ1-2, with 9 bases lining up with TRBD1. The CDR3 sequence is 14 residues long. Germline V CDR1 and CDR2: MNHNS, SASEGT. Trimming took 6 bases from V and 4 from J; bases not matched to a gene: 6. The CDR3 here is CASRAPGQGYGYTF. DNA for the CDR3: TGTGCCAGCAGAGCTCCGGGACAGGGCTATGGCTACACCTTC.

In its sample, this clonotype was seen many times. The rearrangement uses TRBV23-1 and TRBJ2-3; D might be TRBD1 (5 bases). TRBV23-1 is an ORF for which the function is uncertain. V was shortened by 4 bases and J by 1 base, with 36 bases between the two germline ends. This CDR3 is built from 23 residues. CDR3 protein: CASSPPSTVRLLNPAQCTDTQYF. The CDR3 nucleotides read TGCGCCAGCAGTCCTCCCTCGACAGTCCGACTCTTGAACCCGGCCCAATGCACAGATACGCAGTATTTT.

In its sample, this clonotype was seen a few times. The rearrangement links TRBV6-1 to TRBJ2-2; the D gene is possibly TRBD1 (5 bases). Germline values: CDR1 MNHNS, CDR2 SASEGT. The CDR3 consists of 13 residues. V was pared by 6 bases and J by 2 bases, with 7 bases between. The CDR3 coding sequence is TGTGCCAGCAGGGACATAAACACCGGGGAGCTGTTTTTT. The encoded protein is CASRDINTGELFF.

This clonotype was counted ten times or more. The CDR3 protein is CAWSDGGSYLGEQYF. CDR3 DNA sequence: TGTGCCTGGAGTGACGGTGGGTCTTACCTAGGCGAGCAGTACTTC. This rearrangement joins TRBV30 to TRBJ2-7, with D hard to call. Germline CDR1 reads GTSNPN; CDR2 reads SVGIG (reference sequence). This CDR3 contains 15 residues. V shed 1 base and J shed 6 bases, with 19 bases lying between them.

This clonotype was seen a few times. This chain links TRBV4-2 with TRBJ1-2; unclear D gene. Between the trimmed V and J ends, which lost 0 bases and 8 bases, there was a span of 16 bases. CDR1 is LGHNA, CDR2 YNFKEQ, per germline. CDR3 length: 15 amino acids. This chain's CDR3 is CASSQEKRVLTGYTF. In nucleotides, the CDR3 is TGTGCCAGCAGCCAAGAAAAGAGGGTTTTAACAGGCTACACCTTC.

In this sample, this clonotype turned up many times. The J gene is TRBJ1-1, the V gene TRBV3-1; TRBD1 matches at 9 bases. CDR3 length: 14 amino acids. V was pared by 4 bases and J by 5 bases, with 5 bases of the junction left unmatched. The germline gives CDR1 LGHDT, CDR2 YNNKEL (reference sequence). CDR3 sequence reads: CASSRLQGATEAFF. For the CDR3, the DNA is TGTGCCAGCAGCCGATTACAGGGGGCAACTGAAGCTTTCTTT. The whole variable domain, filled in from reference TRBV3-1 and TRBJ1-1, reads DTAVSQTPKYLVTQMGNDKSIKCEQNLGHDTMYWYKQDSKKFLKIMFSYNNKELIINETVPNRFSPKSPDKAHLNLHINSLELGDSAVYFCASSRLQGATEAFFGQGTRLTVV.

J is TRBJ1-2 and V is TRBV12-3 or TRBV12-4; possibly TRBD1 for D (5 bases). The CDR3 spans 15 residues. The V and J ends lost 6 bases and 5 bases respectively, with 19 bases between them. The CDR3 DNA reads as TGTGCCAGCAGGGCCGGACAAGGGGCTATTTATGGCTACACCTTC. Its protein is CASRAGQGAIYGYTF.

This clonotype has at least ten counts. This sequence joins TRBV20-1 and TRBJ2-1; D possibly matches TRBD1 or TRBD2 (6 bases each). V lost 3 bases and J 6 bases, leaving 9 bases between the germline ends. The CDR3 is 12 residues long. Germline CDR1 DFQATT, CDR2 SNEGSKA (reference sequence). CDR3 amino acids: CSASGGRNEQFF. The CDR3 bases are TGCAGTGCTAGTGGGGGGCGCAATGAGCAGTTCTTC.

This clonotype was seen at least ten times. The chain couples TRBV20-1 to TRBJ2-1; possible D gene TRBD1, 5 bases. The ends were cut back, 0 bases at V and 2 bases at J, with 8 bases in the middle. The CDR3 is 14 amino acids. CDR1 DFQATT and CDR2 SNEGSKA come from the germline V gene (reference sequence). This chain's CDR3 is CSARDKGTYNEQFF. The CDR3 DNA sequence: TGCAGTGCTAGAGATAAGGGGACCTACAATGAGCAGTTCTTC.

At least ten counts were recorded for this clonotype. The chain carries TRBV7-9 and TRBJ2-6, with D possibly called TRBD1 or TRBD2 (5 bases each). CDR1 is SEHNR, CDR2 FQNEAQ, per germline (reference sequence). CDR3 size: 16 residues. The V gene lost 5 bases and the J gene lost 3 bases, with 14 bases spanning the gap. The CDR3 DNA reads TGTGCCAGCAGCCGGGACCGGGGATTTGGGGCCAACGTCCTGACTTTC. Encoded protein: CASSRDRGFGANVLTF.

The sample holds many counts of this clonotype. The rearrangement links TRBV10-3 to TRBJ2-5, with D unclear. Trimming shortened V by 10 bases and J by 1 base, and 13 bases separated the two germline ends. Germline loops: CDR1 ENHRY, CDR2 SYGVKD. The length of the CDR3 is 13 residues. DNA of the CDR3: TGTGCCACCAAAGGACCGGTCCAAGAGACCCAGTACTTC. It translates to CATKGPVQETQYF.

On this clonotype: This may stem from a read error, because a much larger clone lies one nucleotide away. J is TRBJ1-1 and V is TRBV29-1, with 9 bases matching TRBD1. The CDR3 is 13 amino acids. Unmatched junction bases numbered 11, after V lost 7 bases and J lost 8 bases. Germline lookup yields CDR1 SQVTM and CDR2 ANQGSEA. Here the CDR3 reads CSADRDRAPEAFF. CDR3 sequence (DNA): TGCAGCGCGGACCGGGACAGGGCTCCCGAAGCTTTCTTT. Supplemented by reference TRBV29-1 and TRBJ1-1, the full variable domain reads SAVISQKPSRDICQRGTSLTIQCQVDSQVTMMFWYRQQPGQSLTLIATANQGSEATYESGFVIDKFPISRPNLTFSTLTVSNMSPEDSSIYLCSADRDRAPEAFFGQGTRLTVV.

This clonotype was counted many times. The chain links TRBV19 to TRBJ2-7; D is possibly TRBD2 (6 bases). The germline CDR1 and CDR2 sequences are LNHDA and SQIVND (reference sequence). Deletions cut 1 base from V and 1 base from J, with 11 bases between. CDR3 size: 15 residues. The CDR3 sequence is CASSIVFGGSYEQYF. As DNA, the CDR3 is TGTGCCAGTAGTATAGTATTTGGGGGGTCCTACGAGCAGTACTTC.

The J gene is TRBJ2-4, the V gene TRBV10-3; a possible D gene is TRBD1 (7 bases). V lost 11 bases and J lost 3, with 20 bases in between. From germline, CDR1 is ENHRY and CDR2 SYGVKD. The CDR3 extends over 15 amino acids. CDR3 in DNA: TGTGCCGCCTCTGACAGGGCGGGGAGCAAAAACATTCAGTACTTC. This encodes CAASDRAGSKNIQYF.

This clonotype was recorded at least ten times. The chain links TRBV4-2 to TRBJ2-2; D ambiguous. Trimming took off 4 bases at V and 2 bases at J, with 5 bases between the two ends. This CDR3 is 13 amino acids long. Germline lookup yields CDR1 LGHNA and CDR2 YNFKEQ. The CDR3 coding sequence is TGTGCCAGCAGCCCTGATAACACCGGGGAGCTGTTTTTT. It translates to CASSPDNTGELFF.

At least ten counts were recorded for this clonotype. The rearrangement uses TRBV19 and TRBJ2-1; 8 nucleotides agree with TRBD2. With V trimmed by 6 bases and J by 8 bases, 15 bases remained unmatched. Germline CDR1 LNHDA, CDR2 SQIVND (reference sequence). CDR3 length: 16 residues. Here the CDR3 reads CASRPLIAGSSDEQFF. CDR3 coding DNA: TGTGCCAGTAGGCCCCTCATAGCGGGATCGTCAGATGAGCAGTTCTTC.

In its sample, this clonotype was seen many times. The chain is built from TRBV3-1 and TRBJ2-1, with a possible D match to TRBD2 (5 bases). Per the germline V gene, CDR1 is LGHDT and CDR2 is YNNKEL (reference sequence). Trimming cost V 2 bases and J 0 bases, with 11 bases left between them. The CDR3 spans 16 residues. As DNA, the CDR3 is TGTGCCAGCAGCCAATTTACGGGGAGCTCCTACAATGAGCAGTTCTTC. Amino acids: CASSQFTGSSYNEQFF.

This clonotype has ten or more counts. The CDR3 sequence is CASSLVLAGAGGYTF. In DNA, the CDR3 is TGTGCCAGCAGCTTGGTTCTTGCGGGCGCTGGAGGCTACACCTTC. This chain joins TRBV5-5 and TRBJ1-2; D gene ambiguous. V was trimmed by 0 bases and J by 8 bases, leaving 17 bases between them. Per germline, CDR1 SGHKS and CDR2 YYEKEE (reference sequence). The CDR3 covers 15 residues.